This T cell receptor beta chain appears in the sequencing data of a study of blood T cell repertoires in COVID-19. V shed 4 bases, J shed 6 bases, and the junction held 7 bases outside the gene matches. The CDR3 extends over 13 amino acids. Per the germline V gene, CDR1 is SGDLS and CDR2 is YYNGEE. Here immunoSEQ multiplex PCR was the method, and the copy in TCRdb shows in-frame clones only, minus some. The table lists 300,000 to 350,000 clones, about nine tenths of them singletons. The sample was PBMCs or T cells enriched from blood (not recorded which). This receptor was taken from a woman younger than 45 who had recovered from COVID-19. The chain has TRBV9 and TRBJ2-7, with 7 bases that match TRBD1. CDR3 nucleotides: TGTGCCAGCAGCAACCGACAGGGATCCGAGCAGTACTTC. Translation gives CASSNRQGSEQYF.